This is a list of T cell receptor beta chains from one sample in a study of graft-versus-host responses after intestinal transplantation. Here immunoSEQ multiplex PCR was the method, and the copy in TCRdb shows in-frame clones only, minus some. This sample has roughly 19,000 clones, with roughly 72% found just once. The material sequenced was ileum tissue, taken roughly three weeks after intestinal transplant. The origin of the receptors is a human patient who received an intestinal transplant, so some T cells may come from the graft donor. CDR3s include the opening cysteine and the closing phenylalanine or tryptophan. A D gene is named only where the DNA matches it firmly. For some rows the clone size is stated as once, few or many, or as a class when expanded; others skip it.

.	TRBV7-9	.	TRBJ1-6	TGTGCCAGCAGCTTAGTTGAAAAGGGAGGAAATTCACCCCTCCACTTT	CASSLVEKGGNSPLHF
.	TRBV5-5	.	TRBJ1-1	TGTGCCAGCAGCCCCCATATAGATGCCCCTGAAGCTTTCTTT	CASSPHIDAPEAFF
TRBD1	TRBV7-9	.	TRBJ1-2	TGTGCCAGCAGCTTAGCAAGGGGGCCCTATGGCTACACCTTC	CASSLARGPYGYTF
.	TRBV27	.	TRBJ1-2	TGTGCCAGCAGTCCCTCTCTTACAGGGCCCGCTGGCTACACCTTC	CASSPSLTGPAGYTF
TRBD2	TRBV5-4	.	TRBJ2-3	TGTGCCAGCAGCTCCGGACTAGTCGAAGATACGCAGTATTTT	CASSSGLVEDTQYF
TRBD1	TRBV29-1	.	TRBJ2-3	TGCAGCCTCGACAGGGGCACAGATACGCAGTATTTT	CSLDRGTDTQYF
TRBD2	TRBV6-5	.	TRBJ2-7	TGTGCCAGCCGCTCGAGCGGGAGCTCCTACGAGCAGTACTTC	CASRSSGSSYEQYF
.	TRBV6-6	.	TRBJ2-7	TGTGCCAGCAGTTACTCTGCCCCGGACTACTACGAGCAGTACTTC	CASSYSAPDYYEQYF
TRBD1	TRBV29-1	.	TRBJ2-7	TGCAGCGTTGAAGATCGTATGTTTGGGGACAGGTTCTACGAGCAGTACTTC	CSVEDRMFGDRFYEQYF
TRBD2	TRBV5-1	.	TRBJ2-7	TGCGCCAGCAGCTTCGGACCGGGACTAGGCTACGAGCAGTACTTC	CASSFGPGLGYEQYF
.	TRBV4-2	few	TRBJ2-7	TGTGCCAGCAGCCAAGATAACACCTACGAGCAGTACTTC	CASSQDNTYEQYF
.	TRBV13	.	TRBJ2-7	TGTGCCAGCAGCTACGGAGCCAATAACTACGAGCAGTACTTC	CASSYGANNYEQYF
.	TRBV19	.	TRBJ2-7	TGTGCCAGTAGTATTGGTTTCGGTTCCTACGAGCAGTACTTC	CASSIGFGSYEQYF
TRBD1	TRBV4-2	.	TRBJ1-4	TGTGCCAGCAGCCAAGGAGGGGGCTGGTACGAAAAACTGTTTTTT	CASSQGGGWYEKLFF
TRBD1	TRBV6-6	.	TRBJ2-1	TGTGCCAGCAGCCCCCCCGGACAGGGTGGCCATGAGCAGTTCTTC	CASSPPGQGGHEQFF
.	TRBV29-1	.	TRBJ2-7	TGCAGCGTTGAAGGTGGACAGAACCCCTACGAGCAGTACTTC	CSVEGGQNPYEQYF
.	TRBV12-5	.	TRBJ2-7	TGTGCTAGTGGTTTGATGAGCGGGTATAGCTCCTACGAGCAGTACTTC	CASGLMSGYSSYEQYF
.	TRBV25-1	.	TRBJ2-5	TGTGCCAGCAGTGATGGGCGCCCAGGTGGGGAGACCCAGTACTTC	CASSDGRPGGETQYF
TRBD2	TRBV4-1	.	TRBJ2-7	TGCGCCAGCAGCCCCGGACTAGCGGGGACCGAGCAGTACTTC	CASSPGLAGTEQYF
TRBD2	TRBV5-5	.	TRBJ2-1	TGTGCCAGCAGCTTGGCCTTCACCGGGACTAGCGTGTACAATGAGCAGTTCTTC	CASSLAFTGTSVYNEQFF
.	TRBV13	.	TRBJ2-3	TGTGCCAGCCAGGGTCTCACAGATACGCAGTATTTT	CASQGLTDTQYF
.	TRBV2	.	TRBJ1-1	TGTGCCAGCAGTCAACAGTACGTAAGCGGGGTCGGCACTGAAGCTTTCTTT	CASSQQYVSGVGTEAFF
.	TRBV28	.	TRBJ1-1	TGTGCCAGCAGTCCATGGGTCCAGGGGTTTCCCACTGAAGCTTTCTTT	CASSPWVQGFPTEAFF
TRBD1	TRBV13	.	TRBJ1-2	TGTGCCAGCAGCCCGACGACCCGACAGGGGGCAAAGGGCTACACCTTC	CASSPTTRQGAKGYTF
TRBD1	TRBV27	.	TRBJ2-7	TGTGCCAGTAGCGCAGGGGGTCCGTCCTACGAGCAGTACTTC	CASSAGGPSYEQYF
.	TRBV9	.	TRBJ1-1	TGTGCCAGCAGCGAGGCCGGGACAATGAACACTGAAGCTTTCTTT	CASSEAGTMNTEAFF
.	TRBV2	.	TRBJ1-6	TGTGCCAGCATCCGGCAGGGGTTTGTACCCCTCCACTTT	CASIRQGFVPLHF
TRBD2	TRBV9	.	TRBJ2-1	TGTGCCAGCAGCGCCTACCAGGGACTAGCGGGTAATAATGAGCAGTTCTTC	CASSAYQGLAGNNEQFF
.	TRBV30	.	TRBJ1-1	TGTGCCTGGAGTTTGGGGAGGAACACTGAAGCTTTCTTT	CAWSLGRNTEAFF
.	TRBV4-1	.	TRBJ1-2	TGCGCCAGCAGCCAAGTCGTCATCGGGGACTATGGCTACACCTTC	CASSQVVIGDYGYTF
TRBD1	TRBV5-4	.	TRBJ1-2	TGTGCCAGCAGCTCGGCGCCATCGGGACAGACTAACTATGGCTACACCTTC	CASSSAPSGQTNYGYTF
TRBD2	TRBV10-1	.	TRBJ2-7	TGCGCCAGCAGGCGGACTAGCGGGGGGACGGTAGGCGAGCAGTACTTC	CASRRTSGGTVGEQYF
TRBD2	TRBV6-5	.	TRBJ2-3	TGTGCCAGCAGTTACCTAGCGGGAGTCGTGGATACGCAGTATTTT	CASSYLAGVVDTQYF
TRBD2	TRBV25-1	.	TRBJ2-3	TGTGCCAGCTCACCCCAGCGGGGGTCAGATACGCAGTATTTT	CASSPQRGSDTQYF
.	TRBV30	.	TRBJ2-1	TGTGCCTGGAGTATAAAAAGGACTACTGGACCCTACAATGAGCAGTTCTTC	CAWSIKRTTGPYNEQFF
.	TRBV4-1	.	TRBJ1-4	TGCGCCAGCAGCCAAAAACAGGGCCCCTTTAATGAAAAACTGTTTTTT	CASSQKQGPFNEKLFF
.	TRBV30	.	TRBJ1-2	TGTGCCTGGAGACCCCAACACGGGATTAACTATGGCTACACCTTC	CAWRPQHGINYGYTF
.	TRBV29-1	.	TRBJ2-3	TGCAGCGTTCTGGCGGGTGGGACAAAGGACCAAGATACGCAGTATTTT	CSVLAGGTKDQDTQYF
TRBD2	TRBV30	medium-sized	TRBJ2-7	TGTGCCTGGAGTGTCGGGGGGAGTTACGAGCAGTACTTC	CAWSVGGSYEQYF
.	TRBV27	.	TRBJ1-5	TGTGCCAGCAGTCTAACTCGCAGGTGGGGCAATCAGCCCCAGCATTTT	CASSLTRRWGNQPQHF
TRBD2	TRBV6-1	.	TRBJ2-3	TGTGCCAGCAGTGAAAGCGTTAGCGGGAGTCTCACAGATACGCAGTATTTT	CASSESVSGSLTDTQYF
TRBD1	TRBV19	few	TRBJ2-7	TGTGCCAGTAGTGCCGGGACAGGGGCCTACGAGCAGTACTTC	CASSAGTGAYEQYF
TRBD2	TRBV19	.	TRBJ2-5	TGTGCCAGTAGTATTTTCGCGGGAGTGCGGGAGACCCAGTACTTC	CASSIFAGVRETQYF
.	TRBV13	.	TRBJ2-3	TGTGCCAGCAGCTACCGCGGGGATACGCAGTATTTT	CASSYRGDTQYF
.	TRBV10-3	.	TRBJ2-5	TGTGCCATCAGTGAAATACTAGCTGTCCAAGAGACCCAGTACTTC	CAISEILAVQETQYF
TRBD1	TRBV7-2	.	TRBJ1-2	TGTGCCAGCAGCTCGGGACAGGGCTATGGCTACACCTTC	CASSSGQGYGYTF
.	TRBV10-3	.	TRBJ2-1	TGTGCCATCAGTGAGTCGGGCCAGCGGAGTATATACAATGAGCAGTTCTTC	CAISESGQRSIYNEQFF
TRBD1	TRBV15	few	TRBJ1-1	TGTGCCACCAGCAGGGGGACAGGGTCAGGTACTGAAGCTTTCTTT	CATSRGTGSGTEAFF
.	TRBV27	.	TRBJ1-5	TGTGCCAGCAGTTTCAGGGGTTGGGGCAATCAGCCCCAGCATTTT	CASSFRGWGNQPQHF
.	TRBV7-9	.	TRBJ1-2	TGTGCCAGCAGCCCGACAAGCCTCTATGGCTACACCTTC	CASSPTSLYGYTF
.	TRBV27	medium-sized	TRBJ2-7	TGTGCCAGCAGTTGGGGGGTCACCTACGAGCAGTACTTC	CASSWGVTYEQYF